This T cell receptor beta chain stems from a study of blood T cell repertoires in COVID-19. About the study: T cells, B-cell-depleted T cells, or PBMCs supplied cDNA or gDNA.

Germline trimming cut 0 bases from V and 5 bases from J; bases unmatched to any gene: 3. From germline, CDR1 is MNHEY and CDR2 SVGAGI. This CDR3 has 15 amino acids. Original handling: Amplification of reference gene primers provided the estimated nucleated cell counts. The protocol was immunoSEQ multiplex PCR, while the TCRdb copy is restricted to in-frame clones and leaves out a portion. V, J and clone size were drawn from that table, and D and trimming were deduced from the DNA. Seen here are just over 300,000 clones, roughly 87% observed once, and the top ten hold roughly 2%. This TCR was recovered from a man younger than 30 with active or convalescent COVID-19. Sample: peripheral blood. V and J are TRBV6-5 and TRBJ2-1; 8 bases are shared with TRBD2. The CDR3 sequence: CASSYSGLGNNEQFF. In nucleotides, the CDR3 is TGTGCCAGCAGTTACTCGGGACTAGGTAACAATGAGCAGTTCTTC.